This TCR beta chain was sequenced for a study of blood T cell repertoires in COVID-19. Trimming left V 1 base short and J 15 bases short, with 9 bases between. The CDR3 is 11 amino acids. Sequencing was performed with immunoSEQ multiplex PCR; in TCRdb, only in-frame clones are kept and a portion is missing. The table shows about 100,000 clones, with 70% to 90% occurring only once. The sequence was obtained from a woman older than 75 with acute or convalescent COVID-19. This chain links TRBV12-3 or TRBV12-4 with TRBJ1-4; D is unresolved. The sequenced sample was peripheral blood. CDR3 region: CASSLGTPMFF. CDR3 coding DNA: TGTGCCAGCAGTTTAGGAACTCCAATGTTTTTT.